The sequence of this TCR beta chain was determined in a study of beta chain features in type 1 diabetes. Across the whole study: The samples had about 100,000,000 sorted cells examined in all.

Purity exceeding 95% was reached by all sorted populations. Study-level points and caveats: Healthy donors had naive, central memory and Treg TCRB repertoires that appeared less similar than those seen among patients. Cells carrying high TCR expression could end up over-represented when cDNA is sequenced.

The CDR3 totals 15 residues. Unmatched junction bases numbered 7, after V lost 6 bases and J lost 4 bases. Germline V gene data show CDR1 as SNHLY and CDR2 as FYNNEI. As for this clone: The antigen is undetermined.

Expressed TCRB transcripts were sequenced after all isolated RNA was converted to cDNA. Produced via immunoSEQ multiplex PCR; TCRdb's table is partial and in-frame only. The sample lists 150,000 or so clones; 7.5% to 9.5% were seen once. This receptor was obtained from a woman aged 18 to 35 in good health. Sequenced sample: central memory CD4+ T cells from blood. The genes are TRBV2 and TRBJ1-5, with TRBD1 matching 9 bases. The CDR3 coding sequence is TGTGCCAGCAGGCACCAGACAGGGGGAAATCAGCCCCAGCATTTT. Encoded protein: CASRHQTGGNQPQHF.